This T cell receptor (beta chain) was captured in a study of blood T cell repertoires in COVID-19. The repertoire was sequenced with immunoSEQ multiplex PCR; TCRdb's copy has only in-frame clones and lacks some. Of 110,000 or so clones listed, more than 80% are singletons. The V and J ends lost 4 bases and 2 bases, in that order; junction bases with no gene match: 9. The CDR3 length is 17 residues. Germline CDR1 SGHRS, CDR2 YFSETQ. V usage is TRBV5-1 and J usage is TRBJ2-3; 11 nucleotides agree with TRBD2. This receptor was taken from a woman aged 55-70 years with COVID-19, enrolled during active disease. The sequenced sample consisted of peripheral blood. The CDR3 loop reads CASSNPRLAGSTDTQYF. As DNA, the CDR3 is TGCGCCAGCAGCAACCCGAGACTAGCGGGGTCCACAGATACGCAGTATTTT.